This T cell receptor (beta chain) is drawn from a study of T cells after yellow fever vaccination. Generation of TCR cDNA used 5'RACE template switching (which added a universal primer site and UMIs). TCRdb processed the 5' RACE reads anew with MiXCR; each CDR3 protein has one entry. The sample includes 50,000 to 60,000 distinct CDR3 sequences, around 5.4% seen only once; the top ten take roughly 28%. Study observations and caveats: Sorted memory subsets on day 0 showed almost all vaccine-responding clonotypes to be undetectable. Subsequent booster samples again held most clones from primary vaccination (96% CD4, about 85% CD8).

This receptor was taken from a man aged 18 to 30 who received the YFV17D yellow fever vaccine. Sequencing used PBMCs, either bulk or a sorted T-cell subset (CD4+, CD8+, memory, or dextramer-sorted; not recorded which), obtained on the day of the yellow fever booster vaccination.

CDR3 coding DNA: TGTGCCATCAAAGGGGGGACAGGGGAATCACCCCTCCACTTT. Its protein is CAIKGGTGESPLHF. V usage is TRBV10-3 and J usage is TRBJ1-6; 10 positions agree with TRBD1. This CDR3 spans 14 amino acids. Germline CDR1 reads ENHRY; CDR2 reads SYGVKD. V lost 7 bases and J lost 10; bases outside the gene matches: 7.